The source of this TCR beta chain is a study of blood T cell repertoires in COVID-19. For the study at large: Sites in the United States, Italy and Spain provided acute and convalescent COVID-19 samples.

V trimming: 5 bases; J trimming: 7 bases; junction bases outside the gene matches: 6. The CDR3 is 14 amino acids. CDR1 SGHTA and CDR2 FQGNSA come from the germline V gene. This clone was observed a few times. Participants were placed into cohorts based on the clinical history they reported. In the source study's methods: Amplification of reference gene primers was used by the study to estimate nucleated cell counts. Measured with immunoSEQ multiplex PCR; TCRdb has only the in-frame clones, and not every one. The V and J calls and clone size are taken from that table; D and trimming were inferred from the DNA. The data contain about 250,000 clones, approximately 85% of them singletons.

The receptor's source is a woman between 50 and 59 years old with acute COVID-19. Material: PBMCs or T cells enriched from blood (not recorded which). The chain is built from TRBV7-2 and TRBJ1-4; TRBD1 matches at 8 bases. This CDR3 is CASSPQGAREKLFF. The CDR3 nucleotides read TGTGCCAGCAGCCCCCAGGGGGCGCGTGAAAAACTGTTTTTT.